These 17 T cell receptor beta chains originate from one sample sequenced in a study of shared clonotypes between healthy human individuals (dated by TCRdb to 2018 to 2021). Libraries came from the immunoSEQ multiplex PCR assay. TCRdb holds this immuneACCESS table with in-frame rearrangements only. Some clones are missing; in checked studies, unresolved V genes explain under half, and the rest has no known cause. The sample contains about 2 million clones, around 96% of them found a single time. Of the sample, 1% to 1.5% falls within the top ten clones. For the CD8 naive samples, CD45RO-negative cells were positively selected for CCR7, yielding a CD45RA+CCR7+ population from which TemRA cells were excluded. What was sequenced was naive CD8+ T cells sorted from blood. The sample's cell subset or site label is to be understood as: CD45RA+CCR7+. All receptors derive from a man aged 18 to 29 in good health.

This sequence joins TRBV30 and TRBJ1-3; D gene unclear. The CDR3 runs to 14 residues. The V gene's germline CDR1 is GTSNPN and CDR2 SVGIG (reference sequence). V dropped 1 base and J dropped 0 bases, with 7 bases sitting between them. CDR3 sequence (DNA): TGTGCCTGGAGTGGTGTGATCTCTGGAAACACCATATATTTT. It yields the protein CAWSGVISGNTIYF.

The genes are TRBV6-5 and TRBJ2-7; tentative D call: TRBD1 (6 bases). The CDR3 has 12 amino acids. Germline-derived CDR1 and CDR2 are MNHEY and SVGAGI. V was clipped by 6 bases and J by 4 bases, with 10 bases between them. In DNA, the CDR3 is TGTGCCAGCAGATCACAGGGTTACGAGCAGTACTTC. Translation: CASRSQGYEQYF.

A word on this clone: The identical CDR3 is also encoded by other nucleotide sequences in the sample. The gene calls are TRBV27 and TRBJ2-1; D is unresolved. This CDR3 has 12 amino acids. Germline values: CDR1 MNHEY, CDR2 SMNVEV (reference sequence). Trimming removed 2 bases from V and 5 bases from J, with 4 bases in between. The CDR3 DNA follows: TGTGCCAGCAGTTTACTCAACAATGAGCAGTTCTTC. This sequence encodes CASSLLNNEQFF.

This clone was detected once. J is TRBJ2-5 and V is TRBV5-4; possible D gene TRBD2, 6 bases. V shed 2 bases and J shed 5 bases, with 13 bases lying between them. Germline lookup yields CDR1 SGHNT and CDR2 YYREEE (reference sequence). This CDR3 has 14 residues. The CDR3 DNA follows: TGTGCCAGCAGCTTCTACGGAGGGCCGGAGACCCAGTACTTC. It translates to CASSFYGGPETQYF.

In this sample, this clone turned up once. The gene calls are TRBV9 and TRBJ2-7, with D perhaps TRBD2 (5 bases). V was trimmed by 0 bases and J by 4 bases, leaving 14 bases between them. This CDR3 is built from 15 residues. Germline lookup yields CDR1 SGDLS and CDR2 YYNGEE. CDR3 in DNA: TGTGCCAGCAGCGTAGAAGGAGGTTTTGGGTACGAGCAGTACTTC. It specifies CASSVEGGFGYEQYF.

The chain is built from TRBV6-6 and TRBJ1-3; D is undetermined. CDR1 and CDR2 from the germline V gene are MNHNY and SVGAGI (reference sequence). V lost 5 bases and J lost 0, with 8 bases in between. The CDR3 is 14 residues long. CDR3 amino acids: CASSLDGSGNTIYF. CDR3 in DNA: TGTGCCAGCAGTCTCGACGGCTCTGGAAACACCATATATTTT.

The chain couples TRBV6-6 to TRBJ2-7, with 10 bases matching TRBD1. Germline trimming cut 2 bases from V and 6 bases from J; bases unmatched to any gene: 4. The CDR3 is 14 amino acids. Germline-derived CDR1 and CDR2 are MNHNY and SVGAGI (reference sequence). Written as DNA, the CDR3 is TGTGCCAGCAGTTACCAGGGACAGGGGTTCGAGCAGTACTTC. It translates to CASSYQGQGFEQYF.

This chain connects TRBV20-1 to TRBJ2-3; D call uncertain. The CDR3 totals 10 residues. Per the germline V gene, CDR1 is DFQATT and CDR2 is SNEGSKA (reference sequence). The CDR3 DNA sequence: TGCAGCCAACCCCCAGATACGCAGTATTTT. Translation gives CSQPPDTQYF.

The CDR3 loop reads CASSQEGTSGFYEQYF. The CDR3, as DNA: TGCGCCAGCAGCCAAGAGGGGACTAGCGGGTTTTACGAGCAGTACTTC. The rearrangement uses TRBV4-1 and TRBJ2-7, with 12 bases identical to TRBD2. The CDR3 consists of 16 residues. Trimming removed 0 bases from V and 4 bases from J; junction bases left unmatched: 4. CDR1 MGHRA and CDR2 YSYEKL come from the germline V gene.

This CDR3 reads CTSSQNQVTSEFPGELFF. CDR3 in DNA: TGCACCAGCAGCCAAAATCAGGTGACTAGCGAGTTCCCCGGGGAGCTGTTTTTT. The chain carries TRBV1 and TRBJ2-2; the table's D call TRBD2 went unverified against the DNA. TRBV1 is reported as a pseudogene. The CDR3 is 18 residues long.

V is TRBV7-9 and J is TRBJ2-1; 9 bases are a match to TRBD1. J was trimmed by 2 bases and V by 5 bases; bases with no gene match: 7. Germline V CDR1 and CDR2: SEHNR, FQNEAQ (reference sequence). The CDR3 length is 16 residues. The CDR3 bases are TGTGCCAGCAGCCCTCAGACAGGGGGAGCCTACAATGAGCAGTTCTTC. Translated: CASSPQTGGAYNEQFF.

V is TRBV13 and J is TRBJ1-1; D unresolved. Germline V CDR1 and CDR2: PRHDT, FYEKMQ (reference sequence). The CDR3 is made up of 12 amino acids. Trimming removed 7 bases at V and 0 bases at J, with 6 bases between. Here the CDR3 reads CASNSMNTEAFF. The DNA of the CDR3 is TGTGCCAGCAACAGCATGAACACTGAAGCTTTCTTT.

This chain's CDR3 is CASSAGTGYSYEQYF. CDR3 nucleotides: TGTGCCAGCAGCGCCGGGACAGGGTATTCCTACGAGCAGTACTTC. The chain recombines TRBV2 with TRBJ2-7; 9 bases match TRBD1. V shed 6 bases and J 1 base; nucleotides not matched to a gene: 7. Per the germline V gene, CDR1 is SNHLY and CDR2 is FYNNEI. CDR3 length: 15 amino acids.

CDR3 sequence reads: CASSHDTEAFF. The CDR3 DNA follows: TGTGCCAGCAGCCACGACACTGAAGCTTTCTTT. The chain employs TRBV6-5 and TRBJ1-1; D call uncertain. CDR3 size: 11 residues. The germline V gene encodes CDR1 MNHEY and CDR2 SVGAGI. Trimming pared 6 bases from V and 3 bases from J, leaving 5 bases between.

CDR3 bases: TGTGCCAGCGGAGAGTTTGGGGGCAATCAGCCCCAGCATTTT. It is translated as CASGEFGGNQPQHF. The J gene is TRBJ1-5, the V gene TRBV6-1; D remains ambiguous. Looked up from germline, CDR1 is MNHNS and CDR2 is SASEGT. This CDR3 is 14 amino acids long. Trimming pared 8 bases from V and 2 bases from J, leaving 13 bases between.

This clone was seen only once. V and J are TRBV2 and TRBJ2-7; the match to TRBD1 covers 7 bases. J gave up 3 bases and V 5 bases, and 10 bases lay outside the gene matches. The CDR3 sequence is 15 residues long. CDR1 is SNHLY, CDR2 FYNNEI, per germline. The chain's CDR3 is CASSSPGTEFYEQYF. The CDR3 nucleotides read TGTGCCAGCAGTAGCCCCGGGACAGAATTCTACGAGCAGTACTTC.

To note about this clone: Other DNA sequences in this specimen translate into the identical CDR3. V and J are TRBV6-5 and TRBJ1-1; D possibly corresponds to TRBD1 (5 bases). Per germline, CDR1 MNHEY and CDR2 SVGAGI. This CDR3 region has 13 residues. The V and J ends lost 2 bases and 1 base respectively, with 5 bases between them. The CDR3 nucleotides read TGTGCCAGCAGTTACGACAGGAACACTGAAGCTTTCTTT. Translation gives CASSYDRNTEAFF.